These T cell receptor beta chains were read from a single sample in a study of T cell responses to AZD1222 COVID-19 vaccine. Measured with immunoSEQ multiplex PCR; TCRdb has only the in-frame clones, and not every one. The repertoire holds 90,000 to 150,000 clones, with around 90% as singletons. The sample in question was peripheral blood, obtained on day 0 of AZD1222 vaccination. These receptors were obtained from an adult in good health. CDR3s include the opening cysteine and the closing phenylalanine or tryptophan. The size field is filled for only some rows; it gives once, few, many or a size class.

j_call v_call clone_size cdr3_aa
TRBJ1-1 TRBV19 NA CASRWGQAAAFF
TRBJ1-2 TRBV19 NA CASSPGSASNYGYTF
TRBJ2-3 TRBV6-6 once CASSYSTGGLDTQYF
TRBJ2-1 TRBV28 NA CASGGLAGNNEQFF
TRBJ1-5 TRBV6-5 NA CARTAGNVYQPQHF
TRBJ2-7 TRBV2 NA CASPAARGTYEQYF
TRBJ1-2 TRBV5-1 NA CASNEPGTKGYTF
TRBJ1-6 TRBV5-4 once CASSLWNSPLHF
TRBJ1-3 TRBV30 few CAWSVSILRGNTIYF
TRBJ1-1 TRBV5-1 once CASSLDPPTVFF
TRBJ2-5 TRBV27 NA CASSLVGRWAKETQYF
TRBJ2-4 TRBV9 NA CASSVSLEGWGNRGNIQYF
TRBJ1-2 TRBV27 NA CASSVNGQGGGYTF
TRBJ1-2 TRBV3-1/TRBV3-2 NA CASSYLLSGTGGGYYGYTF
TRBJ2-1 TRBV12-3/TRBV12-4 NA CASRGDEQFF
TRBJ1-2 TRBV5-1 NA CASSWRADGYTF
TRBJ2-7 TRBV27 once CASRPRLAYGEQYF
TRBJ2-1 TRBV19 NA CASSLAGGPYNEQFF
TRBJ1-2 TRBV6-5 NA CASSYQSGGGDGYTF
TRBJ1-2 TRBV16 NA CASSQNRESYGYTF
TRBJ1-3 TRBV27 NA CASSLSPGNTIYF
TRBJ2-7 TRBV9 NA CASSVGSVPYEQYF
TRBJ1-1 TRBV14 NA CASSQGLVPNTEAFF
TRBJ1-1 TRBV6-5 NA CASSYSRGGAGTEAFF
TRBJ2-2 TRBV7-2 NA CASSLVFLASGELFF
TRBJ2-7 TRBV2 NA CASSGGGEQYF
TRBJ1-6 TRBV18 many CASSRSGTQGDNSPLHF
TRBJ1-6 TRBV7-3 NA CASSPGTGFDILHF
TRBJ2-1 TRBV24-1 NA CATPGPSVHNEQFF
TRBJ1-4 TRBV18 NA CASSPVRGYEKLFF
TRBJ2-7 TRBV29-1 NA CSVGIQGSSYEQYF
TRBJ2-3 TRBV5-1 NA CASSVSPGNTDTQYF
TRBJ2-1 TRBV28 NA CASSDLGQNNEQFF
TRBJ2-1 TRBV9 NA CASSVDLSYNEQFF
TRBJ1-1 TRBV5-1 NA CASSPTGGLSEAFF
TRBJ1-6 TRBV10-3 NA CATNLGNSPLHF
TRBJ2-1 TRBV19 few CASSITPIQGARFF
TRBJ1-6 TRBV18 NA CASSETGGYNSPLHF
TRBJ1-5 TRBV2 NA CASNLQGSKNQPQHF
TRBJ1-2 TRBV19 few CASGRGVGEIGYTF
TRBJ2-2 TRBV19 NA CASRRRREATGELFF
TRBJ2-3 TRBV30 NA CAWSVRGQGLYDTQYF
TRBJ1-1 TRBV29-1 NA CSGGRTNTEAFF
TRBJ1-2 TRBV3-1/TRBV3-2 NA CASSPRTGVGYTF
TRBJ2-1 TRBV19 NA CASSIDSGNEQFF
TRBJ2-2 TRBV19 once CASMKGGANTGELFF
TRBJ2-7 TRBV29-1 NA CSVEDRGAYEQYF
TRBJ1-4 TRBV7-9 NA CASSLNREGEKLFF
TRBJ2-7 TRBV19 NA CASSIYAGSSYEQYF
TRBJ1-5 TRBV27 NA CASSFRGGNQPQHF
TRBJ1-1 TRBV19 NA CASSIGFRGPGKAFF
TRBJ2-1 TRBV5-1 NA CASSGTSGRTNNEQFF